Listed below are T cell receptor beta chains from one sample, sequenced in a study of cytomegalovirus exposure and HLA in healthy donors. Only in-frame clones appear in the TCRdb table, and some are missing; sequencing was by immunoSEQ multiplex PCR. The table lists some 130,000 clones, about two thirds of them singletons, with less than 5% in the top ten. The specimen sequenced was PBMCs. The receptors shown here come from a man aged 45 to 65 in good health and CMV-seropositive. Both conserved end residues are part of each CDR3. D genes are given only for firm matches. Clone size appears in some rows only: once, few, many, or a class for an expanded clone.

J gene	clone size	D gene	V gene	CDR3 protein	CDR3 DNA
TRBJ1-3	once	-	TRBV28	CASRTPGHFSSGNTIYF	TGTGCCAGCAGAACACCGGGACACTTTAGCTCTGGAAACACCATATATTTT
TRBJ2-5	-	-	TRBV4-1	CASSQGQGLETQYF	TGCGCCAGCAGCCAAGGGCAGGGGCTAGAGACCCAGTACTTC
TRBJ1-1	-	-	TRBV11-2	CASSLGGGNTEAFF	TGTGCCAGCAGCTTAGGGGGGGGGAACACTGAAGCTTTCTTT
TRBJ2-3	-	TRBD1	TRBV15	CATSLPSSGGITDTQYF	TGTGCCACCAGCCTTCCGTCCTCAGGGGGCATCACAGATACGCAGTATTTT
TRBJ2-7	few	TRBD1	TRBV19	CASSVTGLYEQYF	TGTGCCAGTAGTGTGACAGGGTTATACGAGCAGTACTTC
TRBJ2-5	few	-	TRBV5-1	CASSLVGGLETQYF	TGCGCCAGCAGCTTGGTCGGAGGGTTGGAGACCCAGTACTTC
TRBJ1-4	-	-	TRBV11-2	CASGPGQQGKKLFF	TGTGCCAGCGGACCGGGGCAACAGGGTAAAAAACTGTTTTTT
TRBJ1-1	-	-	TRBV5-5	CASSLVVNTEAFF	TGTGCCAGCAGCTTGGTAGTGAACACTGAAGCTTTCTTT
TRBJ1-2	-	TRBD1	TRBV28	CASSQGATNYGYTF	TGTGCCAGCAGCCAGGGGGCCACCAACTATGGCTACACCTTC
TRBJ2-5	-	-	TRBV6-5	CASSLSVGVQETQYF	TGTGCCAGCAGTCTTAGCGTGGGAGTTCAAGAGACCCAGTACTTC
TRBJ1-5	-	-	TRBV10-3	CAISESQSNQPQHF	TGTGCCATCAGTGAGTCACAGAGCAATCAGCCCCAGCATTTT
TRBJ2-1	-	TRBD2	TRBV11-2	CASAGTSGSPGGDEQFF	TGTGCCAGCGCCGGGACTAGCGGGTCACCGGGAGGAGATGAGCAGTTCTTC
TRBJ2-7	-	-	TRBV2	CASSVNTAYEQYF	TGTGCCAGCAGTGTTAACACCGCCTACGAGCAGTACTTC
TRBJ2-2	-	TRBD1	TRBV11-2	CASTWRAGGAGELFF	TGTGCCAGCACCTGGCGGGCAGGGGGCGCCGGGGAGCTGTTTTTT
TRBJ2-5	once	TRBD2	TRBV5-1	CASSPGLAGKYQETQYF	TGCGCCAGCAGCCCGGGACTAGCGGGAAAGTACCAAGAGACCCAGTACTTC
TRBJ1-3	-	-	TRBV19	CASSDRAAGHNTIYF	TGTGCCAGTAGCGACCGTGCTGCAGGTCATAACACCATATATTTT
TRBJ1-2	-	-	TRBV19	CASSIGENLYGYTF	TGTGCCAGTAGTATTGGGGAGAATCTCTATGGCTACACCTTC
TRBJ2-2	-	TRBD2	TRBV7-9	CASSPQRERITGELFF	TGTGCCAGCAGCCCCCAGCGGGAGAGGATCACCGGGGAGCTGTTTTTT
TRBJ2-5	-	TRBD1	TRBV4-2	CASSQGQGRETQYF	TGTGCCAGCAGCCAAGGACAGGGCCGGGAGACCCAGTACTTC
TRBJ1-1	-	-	TRBV6-6	CASTQVGEAFF	TGTGCCAGCACACAGGTGGGTGAAGCTTTCTTT
TRBJ1-1	-	TRBD1	TRBV10-3	CAISESTGGGYYAEAFF	TGTGCCATCAGTGAGTCGACAGGGGGTGGTTATTACGCTGAAGCTTTCTTT
TRBJ2-5	few	-	TRBV28	CASRQGGGVGVETQYF	TGTGCCAGCAGGCAGGGAGGTGGCGTGGGAGTAGAGACCCAGTACTTC
TRBJ1-5	-	-	TRBV10-3	CAISVTGGNQPQHF	TGTGCCATCAGCGTGACAGGTGGGAATCAGCCCCAGCATTTT
TRBJ1-1	-	-	TRBV4-2	CASSQDRSNTEAFF	TGTGCCAGCAGCCAAGATCGGTCGAACACTGAAGCTTTCTTT
TRBJ2-5	-	-	TRBV15	CATSRDGGEPAETQYF	TGTGCCACCAGCAGAGATGGCGGGGAGCCGGCGGAGACCCAGTACTTC
TRBJ2-5	once	TRBD2	TRBV5-1	CASSLSRLAGGKETQYF	TGCGCCAGCAGCTTGTCTCGGCTAGCGGGGGGGAAGGAGACCCAGTACTTC
TRBJ2-3	-	TRBD2	TRBV6-5	CASSQGVAGENTQYF	TGTGCCAGCAGCCAGGGGGTAGCGGGAGAGAATACGCAGTATTTT
TRBJ1-3	-	-	TRBV2	CASSRTPGNTIYF	TGTGCCAGCAGTCGGACTCCGGGAAACACCATATATTTT
TRBJ2-1	-	TRBD2	TRBV5-6	CASSVTSGVAYNEQFF	TGTGCCAGCAGCGTAACTAGCGGGGTAGCCTACAATGAGCAGTTCTTC
TRBJ1-1	few	-	TRBV6-1	CASSPRGQLNTEAFF	TGTGCCAGCAGTCCCCGGGGACAATTGAACACTGAAGCTTTCTTT
TRBJ2-2	-	TRBD2	TRBV7-3	CASSQTSGVNTGELFF	TGTGCCAGCAGCCAGACTAGCGGAGTTAACACCGGGGAGCTGTTTTTT
TRBJ1-1	-	-	TRBV5-4	CAAAQMNTEAFF	TGTGCCGCGGCTCAAATGAACACTGAAGCTTTCTTT
TRBJ1-3	few	TRBD1	TRBV25-1	CASSGWDRGSSGNTIYF	TGTGCCAGCAGTGGGTGGGACAGGGGCTCCTCTGGAAACACCATATATTTT
TRBJ1-1	few	TRBD1	TRBV5-4	CASRQGQGAPAFF	TGTGCCAGCAGGCAGGGGCAGGGGGCCCCAGCTTTCTTT
TRBJ2-1	-	-	TRBV7-2	CASSKRDSLSGEQFF	TGTGCCAGCAGCAAACGGGACTCGCTAAGTGGTGAGCAGTTCTTC
TRBJ2-1	-	TRBD2	TRBV5-1	CASSFGTISYNEQFF	TGCGCCAGCAGCTTCGGGACTATTTCCTACAATGAGCAGTTCTTC
TRBJ2-1	-	TRBD2	TRBV11-2	CASSLPPGLAGNNEQFF	TGTGCCAGCAGCTTACCTCCGGGACTAGCGGGGAACAATGAGCAGTTCTTC
TRBJ1-2	-	-	TRBV4-1	CASSPEPNSYGYTF	TGCGCCAGCAGCCCTGAACCTAATAGCTATGGCTACACCTTC
TRBJ1-4	-	TRBD1	TRBV5-6	CASSREGAEEKLFF	TGTGCCAGCAGCCGCGAGGGGGCAGAGGAAAAACTGTTTTTT
TRBJ2-1	-	-	TRBV2	CASRPRGSGYNEQFF	TGTGCCAGCAGGCCCCGGGGGAGCGGTTACAATGAGCAGTTCTTC
TRBJ2-1	-	TRBD1	TRBV19	CASSMALGFPDRGNEQFF	TGTGCCAGTAGTATGGCCCTCGGATTCCCCGACAGGGGCAATGAGCAGTTCTTC
TRBJ2-3	-	TRBD2	TRBV29-1	CSVDLAGGRRDTQYF	TGCAGCGTTGACCTAGCGGGGGGAAGGCGGGATACGCAGTATTTT
TRBJ1-1	-	TRBD1	TRBV19	CASSPRTGLNTEAFF	TGTGCCAGTAGTCCACGGACAGGGCTGAATACTGAAGCTTTCTTT
TRBJ1-1	once	TRBD1	TRBV5-6	CASSRDRVRAEAFF	TGTGCCAGCAGCCGGGACAGGGTCCGGGCTGAAGCTTTCTTT
TRBJ1-1	-	TRBD1	TRBV18	CASSRQGETEAFF	TGTGCCAGCTCACGACAGGGGGAAACTGAAGCTTTCTTT
TRBJ1-5	-	-	TRBV7-2	CASSLQGSRSNQPQHF	TGTGCCAGCAGCTTACAGGGTTCCCGCAGCAATCAGCCCCAGCATTTT
TRBJ2-7	-	-	TRBV27	CASSLAPSYEQYF	TGTGCCAGCAGCCTAGCTCCCTCCTACGAGCAGTACTTC
TRBJ1-1	-	-	TRBV5-6	CASSSRTGANTEAFF	TGTGCCAGCAGCTCCCGAACTGGAGCCAACACTGAAGCTTTCTTT
TRBJ1-5	-	TRBD1	TRBV5-1	CASSLGQGEQPQHF	TGCGCCAGCAGCCTGGGACAGGGGGAACAGCCCCAGCATTTT
TRBJ2-7	-	-	TRBV7-9	CASSLGFGVAYEQYF	TGTGCCAGCAGCTTAGGTTTCGGGGTTGCCTACGAGCAGTACTTC
TRBJ2-5	few	-	TRBV11-2	CASSLGTVPETQYF	TGTGCCAGCAGCTTAGGAACAGTTCCAGAGACCCAGTACTTC
TRBJ2-7	-	-	TRBV6-5	CASSYLVGESSYEQYF	TGTGCCAGCAGTTACTTGGTGGGAGAGAGCTCCTACGAGCAGTACTTC
TRBJ2-3	-	TRBD1	TRBV27	CASSPNFGTGTTDTQYF	TGTGCCAGCAGTCCTAACTTTGGGACAGGGACCACAGATACGCAGTATTTT
TRBJ1-6	-	-	TRBV4-2	CASSQGGEQGGSPLHF	TGTGCCAGCAGCCAAGGGGGGGAGCAGGGTGGTTCACCCCTCCACTTT
TRBJ2-7	-	-	TRBV5-1	CASRSGQLAYEQYF	TGCGCCAGCAGGTCAGGGCAGCTCGCCTACGAGCAGTACTTC
TRBJ1-2	-	-	TRBV7-2	CASSPPTARSGNYGYTF	TGTGCCAGCAGCCCCCCGACGGCGAGGTCGGGGAACTATGGCTACACCTTC
TRBJ2-1	-	TRBD2	TRBV29-1	CSVVRRGGYNEQFF	TGCAGCGTCGTTAGACGGGGGGGATACAATGAGCAGTTCTTC
TRBJ2-5	few	TRBD1	TRBV6-5	CASSQGTAKETQYF	TGTGCCAGCAGTCAAGGGACAGCCAAGGAAACCCAGTACTTC
TRBJ1-2	many	-	TRBV7-9	CASSPQGFYGYTF	TGTGCCAGCAGCCCGCAGGGGTTCTATGGCTACACCTTC